One sample yielded the 27 T cell receptor beta chains listed below, sequenced in a study of T cells after yellow fever vaccination. A single record per CDR3 protein comes from TCRdb applying MiXCR to the 5' RACE reads. In the table there are around 300,000 distinct CDR3 sequences, 13% of which are singletons. The material sequenced was CD4+ T cells sorted from PBMCs, taken 45 days after the yellow fever booster vaccination. All receptors derive from a man younger than 45 who received the YFV17D yellow fever vaccine.

The V gene is TRBV6-4, the J gene TRBJ1-1; TRBD1 aligns across 9 bases. The CDR3 runs to 15 residues. Germline CDR1 and CDR2: MRHNA and SNTAGT. With V trimmed by 7 bases and J by 4 bases, 10 bases remained unmatched. CDR3 region: CASKVTGGSSTEAFF. The CDR3 nucleotides are TGTGCCAGCAAAGTGACAGGGGGTAGTAGCACTGAAGCTTTCTTT.

V usage is TRBV7-8 and J usage is TRBJ2-1; 7 positions match TRBD2. V was pared by 1 base and J by 9 bases, with 12 bases of the junction left unmatched. The germline V gene encodes CDR1 SGHVS and CDR2 FQNEAQ. This CDR3 has 16 amino acids. CDR3 nucleotide sequence: TGTGCCAGCAGCTTAGGACGGATAGCAGGACTAGTTGAGCAGTTCTTC. Protein sequence: CASSLGRIAGLVEQFF.

This clonotype was counted many times. The rearrangement uses TRBV5-6 and TRBJ2-7; D unclear. Germline V lookup: CDR1 SGHDT, CDR2 YYEEEE. V dropped 1 base and J dropped 2 bases, with 10 bases sitting between them. This CDR3 has 14 residues. CDR3 bases: TGTGCCAGCAGCTTGTCGGCCTCCACCTACGAGCAGTACTTC. This encodes CASSLSASTYEQYF.

This clonotype was seen a few times. The chain links TRBV5-1 to TRBJ2-5; 9 bases agree with TRBD1. CDR3 size: 16 residues. Germline V lookup: CDR1 SGHRS, CDR2 YFSETQ. The V segment lost 4 bases and the J segment 5 bases; nucleotides outside the gene matches: 12. In DNA, the CDR3 is TGCGCCAGCAGCCCCAGTCCGGGACAGGGAGGCGAGACCCAGTACTTC. Its translation is CASSPSPGQGGETQYF.

The chain links TRBV6-1 to TRBJ1-2; the D gene is possibly TRBD1 (5 bases). From germline, CDR1 is MNHNS and CDR2 SASEGT. Trimming stripped 3 bases from V and 4 bases from J, with 12 bases between. There are 14 residues in the CDR3. The CDR3 DNA sequence: TGTGCCAGCAGTGAGGGGCGGTTTTTCTATGGCTACACCTTC. Residues: CASSEGRFFYGYTF.

This clonotype has more than one count but fewer than ten. The genes are TRBV24-1 and TRBJ2-3, with TRBD1 as a possible D gene (6 bases). This CDR3 region has 16 residues. The germline gives CDR1 KGHDR, CDR2 SFDVKD. Trimming stripped 3 bases from V and 0 bases from J, with 12 bases between. The CDR3 is CATSDLSDRSTDTQYF. As DNA, the CDR3 is TGTGCCACCAGTGATCTCTCTGACAGGAGCACAGATACGCAGTATTTT.

This clonotype was seen more than once but under ten times. The chain is built from TRBV6-5 and TRBJ2-3; D call uncertain. Trimming removed 4 bases from V and 5 bases from J, with 4 bases in between. Germline CDR1 is MNHEY and CDR2 is SVGAGI. The CDR3 sequence is 11 residues long. DNA of the CDR3: TGTGCCAGCAGTTGGGGAGATACGCAGTATTTT. Residues: CASSWGDTQYF.

This clonotype came up a few times. The chain employs TRBV7-2 and TRBJ2-5; no clear D. CDR1 and CDR2 from the germline V gene are SGHTA and FQGNSA. CDR3 length: 14 residues. V lost 5 bases to trimming and J lost 1 base, with 11 bases between them. The CDR3 DNA reads as TGTGCCAGCAGCCGCACTAACTTCCAAGAGACCCAGTACTTC. Protein: CASSRTNFQETQYF.

This sequence joins TRBV20-1 and TRBJ2-5, with TRBD2 identical over 13 bases. CDR3 length: 14 amino acids. With 5 bases clipped from V and 5 bases from J, the junction kept 5 bases outside the gene matches. From germline, CDR1 is DFQATT and CDR2 SNEGSKA (reference sequence). The CDR3 spells CSAPTSGRSETQYF. The CDR3 region has the DNA TGCAGTGCTCCGACTAGCGGGAGGTCCGAGACCCAGTACTTC.

This clonotype was found many times. Germline and junction disagree at one end, which may indicate a read error. The chain recombines TRBV12-3 or TRBV12-4 with TRBJ2-1; D gene unclear. This CDR3 has 11 residues. The CDR3 sequence is CASSLGDEQFF. As DNA, the CDR3 is TGTGCCAGCAGCTTAGGAGATGAGCAGTTCTTC.

In this sample, this clonotype turned up a few times. The chain is built from TRBV27 and TRBJ2-4; TRBD1 or TRBD2 may be the D gene (5 bases each). V was pared by 3 bases and J by 8 bases, with 20 bases between. Germline loops: CDR1 MNHEY, CDR2 SMNVEV (reference sequence). This CDR3 contains 16 residues. This CDR3 is CASSFIWSGRVDIQYF. The CDR3 DNA reads TGTGCCAGCAGTTTCATCTGGTCAGGGAGAGTAGACATTCAGTACTTC.

The CDR3 DNA follows: TGTGCCAGCACCCGGGGGGAGCCCTACAATGAGCAGTTCTTC. Translated: CASTRGEPYNEQFF. This chain joins TRBV5-4 and TRBJ2-1, with 7 bases lining up with TRBD2. V lost 6 bases and J lost 2; bases outside the gene matches: 5. The CDR3 is 14 residues long. Germline V lookup: CDR1 SGHNT, CDR2 YYREEE (reference sequence). Using reference TRBV5-4 and TRBJ2-1 for the parts outside the CDR3, the full variable domain is ETGVTQSPTHLIKTRGQQVTLRCSSQSGHNTVSWYQQALGQGPQFIFQYYREEENGRGNFPPRFSGLQFPNYSSELNVNALELDDSALYLCASTRGEPYNEQFFGPGTRLTVL.

This clonotype was found many times. This chain uses TRBV20-1 with TRBJ2-3; D is unclear. Trimming took off 1 base at V and 8 bases at J, with 10 bases between the two ends. CDR3 length: 12 residues. The germline CDR1 and CDR2 sequences are DFQATT and SNEGSKA (reference sequence). CDR3 in amino acids: CSARGPVGTQYF. DNA of the CDR3: TGCAGTGCTAGAGGCCCTGTGGGTACGCAGTATTTT.

This clonotype occurred many times. The genes are TRBV5-1 and TRBJ1-2; D is possibly TRBD1 (5 bases). This CDR3 has 13 residues. V gave up 4 bases and J gave up 3 bases, with 10 bases separating them. Per the germline V gene, CDR1 is SGHRS and CDR2 is YFSETQ. Here the CDR3 reads CASSIGTDYGYTF. In DNA, the CDR3 is TGCGCCAGCAGCATCGGGACGGACTATGGCTACACCTTC.

This clonotype was detected a few times. The V gene is TRBV7-8, the J gene TRBJ1-2; D gene ambiguous. V gave up 0 bases and J gave up 8 bases, with 10 bases separating them. The CDR3 extends over 13 amino acids. In germline, CDR1 is SGHVS, CDR2 FQNEAQ. CDR3 residues: CASSLARRGGYTF. CDR3 in DNA: TGTGCCAGCAGCTTAGCTCGACGGGGAGGCTACACCTTC.

This clonotype was observed a handful of times. The chain recombines TRBV6-2 or TRBV6-3 with TRBJ2-2; 9 bases agree with TRBD2. The CDR3 spans 15 residues. Germline V gene data show CDR1 as MNHEY and CDR2 as SVGEGT. The junction had 5 bases not matched to a gene; V was cut back by 4 bases and J by 5 bases. CDR3 protein: CASSLAGVRTGELFF. The CDR3 DNA is TGTGCCAGCAGTTTAGCGGGAGTCCGTACCGGGGAGCTGTTTTTT.

The genes are TRBV15 and TRBJ1-5; D possibly corresponds to TRBD1 (5 bases). Germline V gene sequence: CDR1 LNHNV, CDR2 YYDKDF (reference sequence). V shed 2 bases and J shed 5 bases, with 13 bases lying between them. The CDR3 length is 15 residues. CDR3 loop: CATSRPGPGYQPQHF. CDR3 DNA sequence: TGTGCCACCAGCAGACCAGGGCCGGGATATCAGCCCCAGCATTTT.

The chain combines TRBV9 with TRBJ2-7; 10 bases fit TRBD2. Germline V gene data show CDR1 as SGDLS and CDR2 as YYNGEE. This CDR3 spans 16 amino acids. V trimming: 0 bases; J trimming: 7 bases; junction bases outside the gene matches: 10. The chain's CDR3 is CASSVDPSGRAQEQYF. CDR3 DNA sequence: TGTGCCAGCAGCGTAGACCCCAGCGGGAGGGCCCAAGAGCAGTACTTC.

The chain joins TRBV15 to TRBJ2-1; the D gene is possibly TRBD2 (5 bases). The V gene's germline CDR1 is LNHNV and CDR2 YYDKDF (reference sequence). V lost 0 bases and J lost 7, with 22 bases in between. The CDR3 totals 18 residues. CDR3 residues: CATSRDPRTWGAPNEQFF. CDR3 coding DNA: TGTGCCACCAGCAGAGACCCCAGGACTTGGGGAGCTCCGAATGAGCAGTTCTTC. Together with reference TRBV15 and TRBJ2-1, the CDR3 gives the full variable domain: DAMVIQNPRYQVTQFGKPVTLSCSQTLNHNVMYWYQQKSSQAPKLLFHYYDKDFNNEADTPDNFQSRRPNTSFCFLDIRSPGLGDTAMYLCATSRDPRTWGAPNEQFFGPGTRLTVL.

The chain uses TRBV12-3 or TRBV12-4 and TRBJ1-5; 7 nucleotides agree with TRBD1. The CDR3 runs 14 residues. The V segment lost 3 bases and the J segment 2 bases; nucleotides outside the gene matches: 1. The CDR3 here is CASSFDRGNQPQHF. DNA for the CDR3: TGTGCCAGCAGTTTTGACAGGGGCAATCAGCCCCAGCATTTT.

The chain is built from TRBV3-1 and TRBJ2-5; no clear D gene. Looked up from germline, CDR1 is LGHDT and CDR2 is YNNKEL (reference sequence). V was cut by 0 bases and J by 5 bases, with 16 bases left in between. The CDR3 runs to 16 residues. The DNA of the CDR3 is TGTGCCAGCAGCCAAGATGTGGGTAGGGTGTGGGAGACCCAGTACTTC. It encodes CASSQDVGRVWETQYF.

This clonotype was seen more than once but under ten times. V gene TRBV7-9 combines with J gene TRBJ2-3; D not resolved. The CDR3 covers 12 residues. V shed 4 bases and J shed 7 bases, with 9 bases lying between them. CDR1 and CDR2 from the germline V gene are SEHNR and FQNEAQ (reference sequence). CDR3 protein: CASSSHMNTQYF. CDR3 nucleotides: TGTGCCAGCAGCTCCCACATGAATACGCAGTATTTT.

This clonotype has at least ten counts. This chain uses TRBV12-3 or TRBV12-4 with TRBJ2-5, with unresolved D. The CDR3 extends over 13 amino acids. Trimming removed 5 bases from V and 5 bases from J, with 12 bases in between. The CDR3 loop reads CASSPGPKETQYF. The CDR3 bases are TGTGCCAGCAGTCCCGGTCCCAAGGAGACCCAGTACTTC.

This clonotype was observed a handful of times. The chain links TRBV5-1 to TRBJ2-7; TRBD2 agrees at 9 bases. Germline trimming cut 0 bases from V and 5 bases from J; bases unmatched to any gene: 6. The CDR3 covers 15 residues. Germline V CDR1 and CDR2: SGHRS, YFSETQ. CDR3 DNA sequence: TGCGCCAGCAGCTTGGTCCTAGCGGGATCCAACGAGCAGTACTTC. Amino acids: CASSLVLAGSNEQYF.

The chain couples TRBV15 to TRBJ2-5; 13 nucleotides agree with TRBD2. Trimming took 0 bases from V and 2 from J; bases not matched to a gene: 6. The CDR3 contains 18 residues. The V gene's germline CDR1 is LNHNV and CDR2 YYDKDF (reference sequence). The CDR3 bases are TGTGCCACCAGCAGAGATCTACTAGCGGGAGGGGGGCAAGAGACCCAGTACTTC. Translation: CATSRDLLAGGGQETQYF.

This clonotype came up a few times. J is TRBJ2-7 and V is TRBV21-1. TRBV21-1 is described as a pseudogene. CDR3 size: 12 residues. This chain's CDR3 is CASHRWFYEQYF. CDR3 nucleotides: TGTGCCAGCCACAGATGGTTCTACGAGCAGTACTTC.

This clonotype has more than one count but fewer than ten. This chain uses TRBV10-3 with TRBJ2-3, with TRBD1 matching over 7 bases. V lost 10 bases and J lost 2; bases outside the gene matches: 6. This CDR3 has 13 amino acids. Looked up from germline, CDR1 is ENHRY and CDR2 is SYGVKD. CDR3 loop: CATRQGHTDTQYF. CDR3 DNA sequence: TGTGCCACAAGACAGGGCCACACAGATACGCAGTATTTT.